This T cell receptor (beta chain) came from a study of blood T cells in healthy people across ages (dated by TCRdb to 2014 to 2015). For context, the study as a whole: Template switching captured roughly one uniquely barcoded TCR beta cDNA molecule per two T cells in model experiments. Using deep sequencing normalized with unique cDNA molecular identifiers, the study measured how TCR beta repertoire diversity changes with age. Donors were grouped into four age groups: young (average 16 years), middle-aged (less than 40), aged (around 60) and long-lived (about 89). To avoid experimental bias, donors of different ages were distributed randomly across sequencing lanes. The study analyzed two additional independent replicas of 1 million unique cDNA reads from the same blood draw for two donors, one aged 18 to 29 and one aged 80 or older. The full study reports these points: Observed TCR beta diversity per million T cells fell roughly linearly with age, and a significant reduction was already apparent by age approximately 40. Conclusive comparison of naive and antigen-experienced compartments was prevented by the profiling of bulk unsorted PBMCs. Estimates of total diversity based on one million sequenced T cells were regarded as lower bounds and as underestimates. The CMV infection status of donors was not known, potentially confounding age-related changes in expanded clonotypes. There was a strong correlation between observed TCR beta diversity and the percentage of naive T cells measured by flow cytometry. Compared with the aged group, the long-lived group had more naive CD4+ T cells, fewer expanded clones and increased TCR diversity, suggesting age selection.

CDR1 and CDR2, per the germline V gene, are SGHRS and YFSETQ. The trim is 5 bases for V and 2 bases for J, with a gap of 16 bases between the germline ends. The CDR3 runs 15 amino acids, cysteine and phenylalanine included. The sequence is cut down to CDR3 DNA, 45 bases in frame from base 1. Systemically healthy Caucasian individuals from Russia, around 38 in total and aged about 6 to 100 years, were included as donors. Each donor gave roughly 9.5 milliliters of peripheral blood, collected into EDTA-treated Vacutainer tubes. Ficoll-Paque density-gradient centrifugation was used to isolate PBMCs, with at least 7 million per sample. Total RNA was extracted from PBMCs with Trizol reagent, with at least 5 micrograms obtained per sample. For every donor, flow cytometry on a PBMC aliquot measured the percentage of naive CD45RAhigh/CD27high T cells. This clonotype was counted only a few times. Its antigen remains unidentified. Per-base qualities were not stored, and no clone one base away is much larger.

The library was prepared using 5' RACE. Instrument on record: Illumina HiSeq 2500. The second PCR ran for about 7 to 11 cycles and used a J-beta primer mix along with a sample-barcoded 5' primer. Each TCR beta cDNA molecule received a unique molecular identifier from a template-switch 5' adaptor carrying 12 random nucleotides. Each sample yielded at least 3 million CDR3-containing paired-end reads. All of the RNA was converted into first-strand cDNA using the Mint cDNA synthesis kit, with a TRBC-specific oligonucleotide serving as the primer. After uracil-DNA glycosylase treatment, a first 18-cycle PCR used universal primers M1SS and BC2_uni_R on all cDNA. The original pipeline was this. Each sample was normalized by randomly selecting 1 million high-quality reads, each carrying a distinct molecular identifier. Instead of being binned into consensus sequences, reads that shared molecular identifiers were thrown out. MiTCR, run with a Q25 quality threshold and the strictest error-elimination algorithm, handled CDR3 identification, clonotype clustering and error correction. A nonparametric unseen species model with Euler transformation was used to estimate a lower bound on total TCR beta diversity. TCRdb itself trimmed the public reads at Q25 with fastp, ran MiXCR and retained productive beta chains. Records with the same CDR3 protein are collapsed into one entry carrying the most frequent genes and DNA. The V and J calls come from TCRdb's annotation, not from the publication. Recorded for this sample are around 1.5 million distinct CDR3 sequences; about 40% of them occurred a single time. Of the sample, 7% to 9% is held by the ten largest clones.

The sequenced sample consisted of blood. The source of this sequence is a woman between 18 and 29 years old in good health. The chain was built from TRBV5-1 and TRBJ2-5; TRBD1 is possibly the D segment (6 matching bases). The DNA sequence reads TGCGCCAGCAGTCTCATGGGGGCCCCACAAGAGACCCAGTACTTC. Translated, it reads CASSLMGAPQETQYF.